Here is one TCR beta chain with its context. This entry comes from a study of blood T cell repertoires in COVID-19. About the research overall: Samples of COVID-19 (acute and convalescent) were obtained from the United States, Italy and Spain. PBMCs, B-cell-depleted T cells, or T cells were the source of the cDNA or gDNA that made up the material.

Germline V gives CDR1 MNHEY, CDR2 SVGAGI. Losses at the gene ends were 6 bases for V and 4 bases for J; bases not matched to a gene: 7. The CDR3 length is 15 residues. Under the authors' procedure: Reference gene primers were amplified, and this amplification served to estimate nucleated cell counts. TCRdb keeps only in-frame clones here, not all; method: immunoSEQ multiplex PCR. Clonal size and the V and J genes are those of that table, whereas D and trimming came from the DNA. The repertoire holds 110,000 to 150,000 clones, with approximately 84% as singletons. The sample consisted of peripheral blood. The V gene is TRBV6-5, the J gene TRBJ1-4; 8 nucleotides align to TRBD1. The clonotype originates from a human donor in a cohort sampled during active COVID-19. The CDR3 loop reads CASRPDRVYNEKLFF. The CDR3, as DNA: TGTGCCAGCAGACCGGACAGGGTGTATAATGAAAAACTGTTTTTT.